Listed below are T cell receptor beta chains from one sample, sequenced in a study of cytomegalovirus exposure and HLA in healthy donors. Profiling relied on immunoSEQ multiplex PCR, and the TCRdb table lists in-frame clones only, not all of them. The sample lists some 170,000 clones, roughly four fifths occurring once. Sequences were obtained from PBMCs. The source is a man aged 45-65 years in good health and CMV-seropositive. Both conserved end residues are part of each CDR3. Fields, in order: V gene, clone size, D gene, J gene, CDR3 protein, CDR3 DNA. A D gene is named only where the DNA matches it firmly. Only part of the rows carry a size: once, few, many, or a class if the clone is expanded.

TRBV5-4	NA	TRBD2	TRBJ2-5	CASSPSGGAVETQYF	TGTGCCAGCAGCCCTAGCGGGGGGGCCGTAGAGACCCAGTACTTC
TRBV11-2	NA	NA	TRBJ2-3	CASSLERGGGADTQYF	TGTGCCAGCAGCTTAGAGCGCGGGGGCGGGGCAGATACGCAGTATTTT
TRBV5-4	NA	TRBD1	TRBJ2-7	CASSPGQGIDEQYF	TGTGCCAGCAGCCCGGGACAGGGGATCGACGAGCAGTACTTC
TRBV4-2	NA	NA	TRBJ2-2	CASSQVSLNTGELFF	TGTGCCAGCAGCCAAGTCTCGTTAAACACCGGGGAGCTGTTTTTT
TRBV7-3	NA	TRBD1	TRBJ2-5	CASSSGTGGAGEQYF	TGTGCCAGCAGCTCCGGGACAGGGGGGGCGGGGGAGCAGTACTTC
TRBV9	NA	TRBD2	TRBJ2-3	CASSMGLAVQDTQYF	TGTGCCAGCAGCATGGGACTAGCGGTACAGGATACGCAGTATTTT
TRBV18	NA	NA	TRBJ1-5	CASSPQTLRNQPQHF	TGTGCCAGCTCACCACAAACCCTGCGGAACCAGCCCCAGCATTTT
TRBV2	NA	NA	TRBJ1-1	CASRVVEAFF	TGTGCCAGCAGGGTAGTTGAAGCTTTCTTT
TRBV7-9	NA	NA	TRBJ1-5	CASSLGDIGGNQPQHF	TGTGCCAGCAGCTTAGGGGACATCGGAGGCAATCAGCCCCAGCATTTT
TRBV2	NA	TRBD1	TRBJ1-1	CASTRQGARTEAFF	TGTGCCAGCACCCGACAGGGGGCGCGTACTGAAGCTTTCTTT
TRBV2	NA	TRBD2	TRBJ2-1	CASSGGSRSYNEQFF	TGTGCCAGCAGCGGGGGGTCCCGCTCCTACAATGAGCAGTTCTTC
TRBV27	NA	TRBD1	TRBJ1-4	CASRSGQGGEKLFF	TGTGCCAGCAGGTCGGGACAGGGAGGCGAAAAACTGTTTTTT
TRBV19	NA	NA	TRBJ1-5	CASSSSGYNQPQHF	TGTGCCAGTAGTTCCTCAGGTTACAATCAGCCCCAGCATTTT
TRBV7-9	NA	NA	TRBJ2-1	CASSFSGFNNEQFF	TGTGCCAGCAGCTTCTCCGGTTTTAACAATGAGCAGTTCTTC
TRBV5-4	once	TRBD2	TRBJ2-5	CASSPRLAGEETQYF	TGTGCCAGCAGCCCTCGACTAGCGGGGGAAGAGACCCAGTACTTC
TRBV7-9	NA	TRBD1	TRBJ2-7	CASSLGLGTGVYEQYF	TGTGCCAGCAGCTTAGGGTTGGGGACAGGGGTTTACGAGCAGTACTTC
TRBV5-1	NA	TRBD1	TRBJ2-3	CASSLRTGQGADTQYF	TGCGCCAGCAGCTTGAGGACGGGACAGGGAGCAGATACGCAGTATTTT
TRBV6-6	few	TRBD1	TRBJ2-1	CASSPPRGQGEQFF	TGTGCCAGCAGCCCCCCAAGGGGGCAGGGTGAGCAGTTCTTC
TRBV4-1	NA	TRBD1	TRBJ1-1	CASSQDQGARTEAFF	TGCGCCAGCAGCCAAGACCAGGGGGCAAGGACTGAAGCTTTCTTT
TRBV7-3	NA	TRBD2	TRBJ2-2	CASSSLAGGFRSSNTGELFF	TGTGCCAGCAGCAGTCTGGCGGGGGGGTTTAGAAGTTCGAACACCGGGGAGCTGTTTTTT
TRBV6-6	NA	TRBD1	TRBJ2-7	CASSRSGTGAYEQYF	TGTGCCAGCAGTCGCTCCGGGACAGGGGCCTACGAGCAGTACTTC
TRBV6-6	NA	TRBD1	TRBJ1-1	CASSYPERTGGEAFF	TGTGCCAGCAGTTACCCAGAAAGGACAGGGGGTGAAGCTTTCTTT
TRBV7-7	NA	NA	TRBJ2-5	CASSFDREGTQYF	TGTGCTAGCAGCTTCGACAGAGAAGGGACCCAGTACTTC
TRBV5-1	once	TRBD1	TRBJ2-5	CASSLGGQGSETQYF	TGCGCCAGCAGCTTGGGTGGACAGGGGTCAGAGACCCAGTACTTC
TRBV7-9	NA	NA	TRBJ2-1	CASSLSGQYNEQFF	TGTGCCAGCAGCTTATCTGGACAGTACAATGAGCAGTTCTTC
TRBV13	NA	NA	TRBJ2-4	CASSSGQAKNIQYF	TGTGCCAGCAGCTCAGGGCAGGCCAAAAACATTCAGTACTTC
TRBV28	NA	TRBD2	TRBJ2-7	CASSNPASGRVYEQYF	TGTGCCAGCAGCAACCCCGCTAGCGGGAGGGTTTACGAGCAGTACTTC
TRBV5-4	NA	TRBD2	TRBJ2-7	CASSGGLAGTYEQYF	TGTGCCAGCAGCGGGGGACTAGCGGGGACCTACGAGCAGTACTTC
TRBV21-1	NA	NA	TRBJ1-3	CANPRQLEPGNTIYF	TGTGCCAACCCAAGACAGTTGGAGCCTGGAAACACCATATATTTT
TRBV19	NA	TRBD1	TRBJ1-2	CASKKGQGYGYTF	TGTGCCAGTAAGAAAGGACAGGGATATGGCTACACCTTC
TRBV2	NA	TRBD1	TRBJ2-1	CASHGLSGQGRNEQFF	TGTGCCAGCCATGGACTTTCCGGACAGGGAAGGAATGAGCAGTTCTTC
TRBV7-3	NA	TRBD2	TRBJ2-4	CASSKTSGSYIQYF	TGTGCCAGCAGCAAAACTAGCGGGAGTTACATTCAGTACTTC
TRBV5-1	once	NA	TRBJ2-7	CASSQDSLSEQYF	TGCGCCAGCAGCCAAGACAGCCTCAGCGAGCAGTACTTC
TRBV28	NA	TRBD1	TRBJ2-7	CASSPEGQGVVEQYF	TGTGCCAGCAGTCCCGAAGGACAGGGGGTAGTCGAGCAGTACTTC
TRBV30	NA	NA	TRBJ2-3	CAWSVFPGQDITDTQYF	TGTGCCTGGAGTGTATTCCCCGGGCAGGACATCACAGATACGCAGTATTTT
TRBV30	NA	TRBD1	TRBJ1-4	CAWSATGVFEKLFF	TGTGCCTGGAGTGCGACAGGGGTTTTTGAAAAACTGTTTTTT
TRBV18	NA	TRBD2	TRBJ2-1	CASSRETTQLAEQFF	TGTGCCAGCTCACGAGAAACAACCCAACTAGCGGAGCAGTTCTTC
TRBV5-1	NA	NA	TRBJ1-1	CASSSRTPETTEAFF	TGCGCCAGCAGCTCGCGGACACCGGAGACCACTGAAGCTTTCTTT
TRBV6-6	once	NA	TRBJ2-5	CASSPRGAGETQYF	TGTGCCAGCAGTCCCCGGGGGGCTGGAGAGACCCAGTACTTC
TRBV2	few	NA	TRBJ1-2	CASSEIPNYGYTF	TGTGCCAGCAGCGAGATCCCCAACTATGGCTACACCTTC
TRBV6-5	NA	TRBD2	TRBJ2-7	CASSYTSGGDSEQYF	TGTGCCAGCAGTTACACTAGCGGCGGCGATTCCGAGCAGTACTTC
TRBV18	few	TRBD2	TRBJ2-7	CASSPSFLAESYEQYF	TGTGCCAGCTCACCCTCATTCCTAGCGGAGTCCTACGAGCAGTACTTC
TRBV2	NA	TRBD2	TRBJ2-3	CASSVTSGGAADTQYF	TGTGCCAGCAGTGTGACTAGCGGGGGGGCAGCGGATACGCAGTATTTT
TRBV11-2	few	TRBD1	TRBJ1-1	CASSLRQGWTEAFF	TGTGCCAGCAGCTTAAGACAGGGTTGGACTGAAGCTTTCTTT
TRBV2	NA	NA	TRBJ2-7	CASGGLLILSYEQYF	TGTGCCAGCGGGGGACTCCTCATACTTTCCTACGAGCAGTACTTC
TRBV2	NA	TRBD1	TRBJ1-6	CASSDLGTVNSPLHF	TGTGCCAGCAGTGATTTGGGGACAGTCAATTCACCCCTCCACTTT
TRBV27	NA	TRBD1	TRBJ1-2	CASSRDRNYGYTF	TGTGCCAGCTCCCGGGACAGGAACTATGGCTACACCTTC
TRBV30	NA	TRBD1	TRBJ2-5	CAWSPRGQGKETQYF	TGTGCCTGGAGTCCTCGGGGACAGGGCAAGGAGACCCAGTACTTC
TRBV6-5	NA	NA	TRBJ2-1	CASSPGVSYNEQFF	TGTGCCAGCAGTCCAGGGGTGTCCTACAATGAGCAGTTCTTC
TRBV7-2	NA	TRBD1	TRBJ1-2	CASSSRQGGSYGYTF	TGTGCTAGCAGCTCGAGACAGGGCGGCAGCTATGGCTACACCTTC
TRBV11-3	NA	NA	TRBJ2-2	CASSLDNWQGNTGELFF	TGTGCCAGCAGCTTAGATAATTGGCAGGGGAACACCGGGGAGCTGTTTTTT
TRBV7-2	NA	NA	TRBJ2-1	CASSLRGPIIRHEQFF	TGTGCCAGCAGCCTCCGAGGCCCTATTATCCGGCATGAGCAGTTCTTC
TRBV30	NA	NA	TRBJ1-3	CARDSGEGWSSGNTIYF	TGTGCCCGTGACTCCGGGGAGGGATGGAGCTCTGGAAACACCATATATTTT
TRBV18	NA	TRBD1	TRBJ2-5	CASSPGQGEQETQYF	TGTGCCAGCTCACCCGGACAGGGAGAACAAGAGACCCAGTACTTC
TRBV10-3	NA	NA	TRBJ2-2	CAMRTDANTGELFF	TGTGCCATGAGGACAGACGCGAACACCGGGGAGCTGTTTTTT
TRBV5-1	few	TRBD1	TRBJ1-3	CASSPGQGVSGNTIYF	TGCGCCAGCAGCCCGGGACAGGGAGTCTCTGGAAACACCATATATTTT
TRBV30	NA	NA	TRBJ1-2	CAWRGYSSGGYTF	TGTGCCTGGAGAGGTTACTCCTCGGGGGGCTACACCTTC
TRBV6-4	NA	NA	TRBJ2-2	CASSDQGDGELFF	TGTGCCAGCAGTGACCAAGGGGACGGGGAGCTGTTTTTT
TRBV7-9	NA	NA	TRBJ2-7	CSSSPRGYEQYF	TGTTCCAGCAGCCCCAGGGGCTACGAGCAGTACTTC
TRBV2	NA	TRBD1	TRBJ1-2	CASRGDRQDGYTF	TGTGCCAGCAGGGGGGACAGGCAGGACGGCTACACCTTC